This T cell receptor (beta chain) derives from a study of response to subunit inactivated influenza vaccine. Study results and limitations: New T cells are recruited in small numbers by each seasonal influenza vaccination, according to the authors' suggestion.

The CDR3 length is 17 residues. TCRdb ran MiXCR on the RT-PCR reads and lists one entry per CDR3 protein. The table records 250,000 to 350,000 distinct CDR3 sequences, roughly 22% of them present only once. In its sample, this clonotype was seen once. Its antigen is not identified. This specimen consisted of PBMCs from blood, obtained about 20 months after vaccination. This sequence was found in a man aged 50 to 75 who received an inactivated influenza vaccine. V is TRBV12-2 and J is TRBJ2-1; TRBD2 is the table's D call and was not checked against the DNA. TRBV12-2 is a listed pseudogene. The CDR3 region has the DNA TGTGCAAGTCGCTTAGAACTAGCGGGGGGGAAAAAAAATGAGCAGTTCTTC. The encoded protein is CASRLELAGGKKNEQFF.